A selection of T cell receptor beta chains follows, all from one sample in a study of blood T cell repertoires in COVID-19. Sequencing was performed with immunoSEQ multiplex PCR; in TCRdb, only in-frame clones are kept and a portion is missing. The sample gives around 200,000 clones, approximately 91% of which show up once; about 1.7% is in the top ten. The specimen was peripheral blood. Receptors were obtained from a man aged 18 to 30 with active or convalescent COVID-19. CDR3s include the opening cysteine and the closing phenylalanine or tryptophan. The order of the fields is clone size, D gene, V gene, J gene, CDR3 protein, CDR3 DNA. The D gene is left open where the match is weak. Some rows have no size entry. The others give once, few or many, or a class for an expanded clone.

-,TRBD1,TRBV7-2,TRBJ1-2,CASSLRLGTGSYGYTF,TGTGCCAGCAGCTTGAGGCTGGGGACAGGGTCGTATGGCTACACCTTC
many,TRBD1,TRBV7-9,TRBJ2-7,CASSFRTGTTYEQYF,TGTGCCAGCAGCTTCCGGACAGGGACAACCTACGAGCAGTACTTC
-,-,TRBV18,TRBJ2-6,CASSPGSSGANVLTF,TGTGCCAGCTCACCAGGCTCCTCTGGGGCCAACGTCCTGACTTTC
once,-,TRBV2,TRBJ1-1,CASKGRAEAFF,TGTGCCAGCAAAGGGAGGGCTGAAGCTTTCTTT
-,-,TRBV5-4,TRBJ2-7,CASSFRQPGDEQYF,TGTGCCAGCAGCTTCAGACAACCCGGCGACGAGCAGTACTTC
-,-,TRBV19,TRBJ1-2,CASRGRLGYTF,TGTGCCAGTAGGGGCAGGCTTGGCTACACCTTC
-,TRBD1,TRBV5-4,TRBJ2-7,CASSHRDRGTYEQYF,TGTGCCAGCAGCCACCGGGACAGGGGGACCTACGAGCAGTACTTC
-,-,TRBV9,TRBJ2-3,CASSGVDSLGDTQYF,TGTGCCAGCAGCGGAGTGGACTCGCTCGGCGATACGCAGTATTTT
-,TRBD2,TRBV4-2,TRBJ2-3,CASSQESGRGTDTQYF,TGTGCCAGCAGCCAAGAAAGCGGGAGAGGGACAGATACGCAGTATTTT
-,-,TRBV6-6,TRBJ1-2,CASSYSGLGATYGYTF,TGTGCCAGCAGTTACTCGGGTTTAGGAGCAACCTATGGCTACACCTTC
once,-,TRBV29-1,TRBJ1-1,CSVADGSNTEAFF,TGCAGCGTTGCAGACGGGTCGAACACTGAAGCTTTCTTT
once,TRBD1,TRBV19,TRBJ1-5,CASSTGTGNQPQHF,TGTGCCAGTAGTACCGGGACAGGGAATCAGCCCCAGCATTTT
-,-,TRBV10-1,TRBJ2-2,CASSESSRGELFF,TGCGCCAGCAGTGAGTCATCTCGCGGGGAGCTGTTTTTT
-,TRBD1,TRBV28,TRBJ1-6,CASSLTGFESPLHF,TGTGCCAGCAGCCTGACAGGGTTCGAGTCACCCCTCCACTTT
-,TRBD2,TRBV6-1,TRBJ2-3,CASSEPRTSGKTDTQYF,TGTGCCAGCAGTGAGCCTCGGACTAGCGGGAAGACAGATACGCAGTATTTT
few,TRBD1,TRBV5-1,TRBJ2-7,CASSLGQGIGEQYF,TGCGCCAGCAGCTTGGGACAGGGAATAGGAGAGCAGTACTTC
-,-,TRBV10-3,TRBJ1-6,CAIRRDNSPLHF,TGTGCCATCAGGCGGGATAATTCACCCCTCCACTTT
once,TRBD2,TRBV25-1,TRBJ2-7,CASGGTRIWEQYF,TGTGCCAGCGGCGGGACTAGAATATGGGAGCAGTACTTC
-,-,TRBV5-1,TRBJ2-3,CASSLDSSTDTQYF,TGCGCCAGCAGCTTGGACAGTAGCACAGATACGCAGTATTTT
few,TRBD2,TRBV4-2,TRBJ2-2,CASSPSGRADTGELFF,TGTGCCAGCAGCCCTAGCGGGAGGGCCGACACCGGGGAGCTGTTTTTT
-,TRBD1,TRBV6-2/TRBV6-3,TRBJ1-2,CASSYSGQIYGYTF,TGTGCCAGCAGTTACTCGGGACAGATCTATGGCTACACCTTC
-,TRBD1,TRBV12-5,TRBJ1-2,CASGLGTGQGGSYTF,TGTGCTAGTGGTTTGGGAACTGGACAGGGAGGAAGCTACACCTTC
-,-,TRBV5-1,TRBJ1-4,CASSLGQLTEKLFF,TGCGCCAGCAGCTTGGGACAGCTTACTGAAAAACTGTTTTTT
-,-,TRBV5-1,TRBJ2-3,CASSLAVRVSSTDTQYF,TGCGCCAGCAGCTTGGCCGTGCGCGTCTCAAGCACAGATACGCAGTATTTT
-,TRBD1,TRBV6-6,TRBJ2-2,CASSRTGANTGELFF,TGTGCCAGCAGCCGGACAGGAGCGAACACCGGGGAGCTGTTTTTT
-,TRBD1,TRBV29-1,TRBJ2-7,CSVHRGDSYEQYF,TGCAGCGTTCACAGGGGCGACTCCTACGAGCAGTACTTC
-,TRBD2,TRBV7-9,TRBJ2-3,CASSSSLAGVSDTQYF,TGTGCCAGCAGCTCTTCGCTAGCGGGAGTGTCAGATACGCAGTATTTT
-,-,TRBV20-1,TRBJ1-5,CSAVGNQPQHF,TGCAGTGCGGTAGGCAATCAGCCCCAGCATTTT
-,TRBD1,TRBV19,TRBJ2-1,CASSSHPGQGATGQFF,TGTGCCAGTAGTTCCCACCCGGGACAGGGGGCGACTGGGCAGTTCTTC
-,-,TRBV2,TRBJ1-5,CASSEGHFYQPQHF,TGTGCCAGCAGTGAAGGTCACTTCTATCAGCCCCAGCATTTT
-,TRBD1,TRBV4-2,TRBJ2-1,CASSRVGGTGGLSPNNEQFF,TGTGCCAGCAGCCGAGTCGGGGGGACAGGGGGCCTATCTCCTAACAATGAGCAGTTCTTC
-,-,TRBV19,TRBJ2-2,CASSIPGLATGELFF,TGTGCCAGTAGTATCCCGGGACTGGCCACCGGGGAGCTGTTTTTT
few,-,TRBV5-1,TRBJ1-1,CASSFQGPMNTEAFF,TGCGCCAGCAGCTTTCAGGGGCCCATGAACACTGAAGCTTTCTTT
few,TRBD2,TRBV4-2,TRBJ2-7,CASSQRTGTSGGDYEQYF,TGTGCCAGCAGCCAGCGCACCGGGACTAGCGGGGGGGACTACGAGCAGTACTTC
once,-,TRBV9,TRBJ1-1,CASSYGGTLNTEAFF,TGTGCCAGCAGCTATGGGGGCACCTTGAACACTGAAGCTTTCTTT
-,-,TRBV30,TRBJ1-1,CAWSGRTEAFF,TGTGCCTGGTCCGGGAGGACTGAAGCTTTCTTT
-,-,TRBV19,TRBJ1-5,CASGGTSNQPQHF,TGTGCCAGCGGAGGAACTAGCAATCAGCCCCAGCATTTT
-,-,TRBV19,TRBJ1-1,CASSIGVNTEAFF,TGTGCCAGTAGTATCGGGGTGAACACTGAAGCTTTCTTT
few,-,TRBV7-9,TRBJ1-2,CASNQYSPESGYTF,TGTGCCAGCAACCAGTACAGTCCCGAGAGTGGCTACACCTTC
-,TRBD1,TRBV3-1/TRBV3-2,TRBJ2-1,CASSTDRGHNEQFF,TGTGCCAGCAGCACCGACAGGGGGCACAATGAGCAGTTCTTC
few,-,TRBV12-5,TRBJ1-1,CASAPNTEAFF,TGTGCTAGTGCCCCAAACACTGAAGCTTTCTTT
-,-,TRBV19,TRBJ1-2,CASSRGTKNKGYGYTF,TGTGCCAGCTCCCGTGGGACAAAAAACAAAGGGTATGGCTACACCTTC
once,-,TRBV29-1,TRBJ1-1,CSVASQGITEAFF,TGCAGCGTAGCGAGCCAGGGAATCACTGAAGCTTTCTTT